The clone carrying this TCR beta chain has a count of ten or more. Its target is not known. This entry is derived from a study of T cells after yellow fever vaccination. V dropped 6 bases and J dropped 2; count of bases not matched to a gene: 10. Germline assignment: CDR1 MNHEY and CDR2 SVGAGI. This CDR3 contains 16 residues. The TCR cDNA carried a universal primer site and UMIs from 5'RACE template switching. TCRdb fed the 5' RACE reads into MiXCR, producing one record per CDR3 protein. The profile shows about 49,000 distinct CDR3 sequences, roughly 7.4% of them singletons. Study results and limitations: The secondary response was weaker but peaked faster, day 5 versus 15. Abundant bulk-derived clonotypes could contaminate FACS-sorted repertoires.

The receptor comes from a man aged 18 to 30 who received the YFV17D yellow fever vaccine. The V and J genes are TRBV6-5 and TRBJ2-1, with 7 bases identical to TRBD1. Sequences were derived from CD8+ T cells sorted from PBMCs, sampled roughly 14 days after the first yellow fever vaccination. The CDR3 region is CASRPVTGPTYNEQFF. In DNA form, the CDR3 reads TGTGCCAGCAGACCCGTGACAGGGCCCACCTACAATGAGCAGTTCTTC.